The clone carrying this T cell receptor beta chain appeared a few times. No antigen is known for it. The junction differs from germline at one of its ends, possibly a read error. These data come from a study of blood T cells in healthy people across ages. Study-wide results and limits: Getting older went along with TCR beta diversity per million T cells dropping roughly linearly. One million T cells yielded diversity estimates that were considered underestimates. When set beside aged donors, long-lived donors presented more naive CD4+ cells and higher diversity.

CDR1 is WNHNN and CDR2 is SYGVQD in the germline V gene (reference sequence). The CDR3 spans 13 residues. Alongside a J-beta primer mix, a sample-barcoded 5' primer served in a second PCR lasting about 7 to 11 cycles. Each cDNA molecule was tagged by a template-switch adaptor with 12 random nucleotides. TCRdb fed the 5' RACE reads into MiXCR, producing one record per CDR3 protein. Of roughly 2 million distinct CDR3 sequences detected, around 50% appear once; the ten largest clones hold around 2.1%. The chain recombines TRBV10-1 with TRBJ2-1, with no clear D. The DNA end is more similar to TRBJ2-7, so the J call may be wrong. Sequenced material: blood. This receptor was taken from a woman between 40 and 55 years old in good health. The CDR3 spells CASSELRTGEQYF. The CDR3 region has the DNA TGTGCCAGCAGTGAACTTCGAACCGGCGAGCAGTACTTC.